This T cell receptor beta chain was profiled in a study of T-cell memory formation after mild COVID-19. The study, taken as a whole, reports: Certain responding clones were present in pre-infection memory, suggesting participation of cross-reactive memory.

TCRdb called the 5' RACE reads again in MiXCR, with one record for every CDR3 protein. The data show 300,000 to 350,000 distinct CDR3 sequences, over 10% seen once. The CDR3 contains 16 residues. The germline V gene has CDR1 LGHNA and CDR2 YNFKEQ. The V gene lost 0 bases and the J gene lost 6 bases, with 17 bases spanning the gap. This clonotype was seen a handful of times. The antigen remains unidentified. This receptor was taken from a man between 18 and 29 years old who had mild COVID-19 (a few samples of this study predate the infection). Cell type and time point are not known. Sequencing was done on a sample of PBMCs or a T cell subset sorted from them (not recorded which). This chain joins TRBV4-2 and TRBJ1-1, with D unresolved. The CDR3 is CASSQDITAVGPEAFF. The DNA of the CDR3 is TGTGCCAGCAGCCAAGATATAACTGCCGTCGGGCCTGAAGCTTTCTTT.